These T cell receptor beta chains were read from a single sample in a study of blood T cell repertoires in COVID-19. Clones were read by immunoSEQ multiplex PCR, and TCRdb kept only the in-frame ones, dropping some. This sample has 150,000 to 200,000 clones, with under 85% found just once. Sequenced input: peripheral blood. These receptors were taken from a man between 60 and 75 years old with active or convalescent COVID-19. Each CDR3 is given with its conserved first and last residue. The D gene is left open where the match is weak. Expanded clones get a size class; other rows say once, few or many, or leave the size out.

D gene	V gene	J gene	clone size	CDR3 DNA	CDR3 protein
NA	TRBV12-2	TRBJ1-5	NA	TGTGCAAGTCGCTTTTATAGCAATCAGCCCCAGCATTTT	CASRFYSNQPQHF
TRBD1	TRBV28	TRBJ2-3	NA	TGTGCCAGCAGTCCCAGACAGGGGACAGATACGCAGTATTTT	CASSPRQGTDTQYF
NA	TRBV29-1	TRBJ2-7	NA	TGCAGCGTGGCGGACGGGACCTACGAGCAGTACTTC	CSVADGTYEQYF
TRBD1	TRBV10-3	TRBJ1-3	NA	TGTGCCATCAGCCCCACCACCCGCAGGGGGCTTGGAAACACCATATATTTT	CAISPTTRRGLGNTIYF
NA	TRBV10-1	TRBJ1-1	NA	TGCGCCAGCAGCTGGGGGGTTGTACGACTCACTGAAGCTTTCTTT	CASSWGVVRLTEAFF
TRBD1	TRBV19	TRBJ1-5	NA	TGTGCCAGTAGTACCACAGGGGGTGCGAGCAATCAGCCCCAGCATTTT	CASSTTGGASNQPQHF
NA	TRBV3-1/TRBV3-2	TRBJ1-5	NA	TGTGCCAGCAGCCCTCCCATAGTGACACAGTATAGCAATCAGCCCCAGCATTTT	CASSPPIVTQYSNQPQHF
NA	TRBV28	TRBJ2-7	NA	TGTGCCAGCAGTTTTTATTCGAGGGCTCTACGTGTCGAGCAGTACTTC	CASSFYSRALRVEQYF
NA	TRBV7-3	TRBJ2-3	NA	TGTGCCAGCAGCGCGCGTGGGGAGTACACAGATACGCAGTATTTT	CASSARGEYTDTQYF
TRBD2	TRBV7-2	TRBJ2-7	NA	TGTGCCAGCAGCGCCGGACTAGCTGCCTACGAGCAGTACTTC	CASSAGLAAYEQYF
TRBD2	TRBV18	TRBJ2-5	NA	TGTGCCAGCTCACCTGTACTAGCGGGGTCCCAAGAGACCCAGTACTTC	CASSPVLAGSQETQYF
NA	TRBV4-1	TRBJ1-2	NA	TGCGCCAGCAGCCAAGATCCCCGGGGGGGGATTGGAGGCTACACCTTC	CASSQDPRGGIGGYTF
TRBD2	TRBV7-9	TRBJ2-2	NA	TGTGCCAGCAGCTTCCCGGGACTAGCGGGAGAGCACACCGGGGAGCTGTTTTTT	CASSFPGLAGEHTGELFF
NA	TRBV5-5	TRBJ1-1	NA	TGTGCCAGCAGCTTGTGGGGGGACCCTGAAGCTTTCTTT	CASSLWGDPEAFF
NA	TRBV11-2	TRBJ2-7	many	TGTGCCAGCAGCTTCGACAGAAACTCCTACGAGCAGTACTTC	CASSFDRNSYEQYF
NA	TRBV11-3	TRBJ2-2	NA	TGTGCCAGCAGTCGGCCGGCGGGCGGGGAGCTGTTTTTT	CASSRPAGGELFF
NA	TRBV3-1/TRBV3-2	TRBJ2-7	NA	TGTGCCAGCAGCCCGCAGACTAGTGCCCACGAGCAGTACTTC	CASSPQTSAHEQYF
TRBD1	TRBV29-1	TRBJ1-4	NA	TGCAGCGTCCACCCCCTCAAGACAGGGCAGGACGAAAAACTGTTTTTT	CSVHPLKTGQDEKLFF
NA	TRBV19	TRBJ2-1	NA	TGTGCCAGTAGTATCCGAGGGCCCTACAATGAGCAGTTCTTC	CASSIRGPYNEQFF
TRBD1	TRBV5-4	TRBJ2-3	NA	TGTGCCAGCAGCTTGCCAGGGGGCGGCACAGATACGCAGTATTTT	CASSLPGGGTDTQYF
NA	TRBV5-4	TRBJ1-1	few	TGTGCCAGCAGCTTGGGGGCCAGACGGGGAGCTTTCTTT	CASSLGARRGAFF
NA	TRBV6-2/TRBV6-3	TRBJ2-3	NA	TGTGCCAGCAGTTACTCCCGTTCTACGCAGTATTTT	CASSYSRSTQYF
NA	TRBV28	TRBJ1-1	NA	TGTGCCAGCAGTTTCCAGGGGCTGACCACTGAAGCTTTCTTT	CASSFQGLTTEAFF
NA	TRBV6-5	TRBJ2-1	NA	TGTGCCAGCAGATTCGACAGGTACTCCTACAATGAGCAGTTCTTC	CASRFDRYSYNEQFF
TRBD2	TRBV5-1	TRBJ2-1	NA	TGCGCCAGCAGCTCCGGACTAGCGGGAGCCTACAATGAGCAGTTCTTC	CASSSGLAGAYNEQFF
NA	TRBV30	TRBJ2-7	NA	TGTGCCTGTCTAATTGAGAACGAGCAGTACTTC	CACLIENEQYF
NA	TRBV18	TRBJ2-6	NA	TGTGCCAGCTCACCGGGCTTGGCTGGGGCCAACGTCCTGACTTTC	CASSPGLAGANVLTF
NA	TRBV4-3	TRBJ2-4	NA	TGCGCCAGCAGCCAAGCCCGCCTACAGGGGAGGAAAAACATTCAGTACTTC	CASSQARLQGRKNIQYF
NA	TRBV2	TRBJ1-1	NA	TGTGCCAGCAGTATGCAGGGAGGACGAACTGAAGCTTTCTTT	CASSMQGGRTEAFF